These T cell receptor beta chains were read from a single sample in a study of shared clonotypes between healthy human individuals. Clones were sequenced by immunoSEQ multiplex PCR, and TCRdb holds only the in-frame ones, with some missing. The sample lists 2 million or so clones, about 95% seen once, with around 1.1% in the top ten. Sequenced material: naive CD8+ T cells sorted from blood. The receptors shown here come from a young man in good health. The CDR3 runs from the conserved cysteine through the conserved F or W. D genes are given only for firm matches. Size values are once, few and many counts, or a class for expanded clones, and some rows have none.

d_call	v_call	clone_size	j_call	cdr3_aa	cdr3_nt
.	TRBV7-2	.	TRBJ2-3	CASSLVVGAGRRTDTQYF	TGTGCCAGCAGCTTAGTTGTCGGTGCGGGGAGACGCACAGATACGCAGTATTTT
.	TRBV5-6	once	TRBJ2-3	CASSFGAGTDTQYF	TGTGCCAGCAGCTTCGGGGCGGGAACAGATACGCAGTATTTT
.	TRBV4-1	.	TRBJ2-3	CASSQVRVSTDTQYF	TGCGCCAGCAGCCAAGTGCGGGTTAGCACAGATACGCAGTATTTT
.	TRBV7-9	.	TRBJ2-4	CASSLDSNIQYF	TGTGCCAGCAGCTTAGACAGCAACATTCAGTACTTC
TRBD2	TRBV6-1	once	TRBJ2-7	CASKIAGESHEQYF	TGTGCCAGCAAAATAGCGGGGGAGTCCCACGAGCAGTACTTC
.	TRBV9	once	TRBJ2-1	CASSETADLAGYNEQFF	TGTGCCAGCAGCGAGACCGCGGACCTCGCCGGATACAATGAGCAGTTCTTC
TRBD1	TRBV29-1	.	TRBJ2-7	CSVPGQAYEQYF	TGCAGCGTTCCCGGACAGGCCTACGAGCAGTACTTC
TRBD1	TRBV7-9	.	TRBJ2-7	CASSSTRQGIYEQYF	TGTGCCAGCAGCTCAACCCGACAGGGTATCTACGAGCAGTACTTC
.	TRBV10-2	.	TRBJ2-3	CASSEFGTGTDTQYF	TGCGCCAGCAGTGAGTTTGGTACCGGCACAGATACGCAGTATTTT
TRBD1	TRBV4-3	.	TRBJ2-1	CASSQGTGVGYNEQFF	TGCGCCAGCAGCCAAGGGACAGGGGTAGGCTACAATGAGCAGTTCTTC
.	TRBV4-3	.	TRBJ2-1	CASSLLTGVGDEQFF	TGCGCCAGCAGCCTCCTCACCGGGGTCGGGGATGAGCAGTTCTTC
.	TRBV9	.	TRBJ2-2	CASSGRQNTGELFF	TGTGCCAGCAGCGGACGACAGAACACCGGGGAGCTGTTTTTT
.	TRBV10-1	.	TRBJ2-5	CASSESRRGETQYF	TGCGCCAGCAGTGAGTCGCGGAGGGGTGAGACCCAGTACTTC
.	TRBV11-2	.	TRBJ1-1	CASSLEGRGTEAFF	TGTGCCAGCAGCTTAGAGGGTCGGGGCACTGAAGCTTTCTTT
TRBD2	TRBV19	.	TRBJ2-7	CASSISGGPSYEQYF	TGTGCCAGTAGTATTAGCGGGGGCCCATCCTACGAGCAGTACTTC
TRBD1	TRBV4-1	.	TRBJ2-5	CASRPQGAGETQYF	TGCGCCAGCAGGCCCCAGGGGGCGGGAGAGACCCAGTACTTC
.	TRBV28	.	TRBJ2-7	CASTGSYEQYF	TGTGCCAGCACAGGGTCCTACGAGCAGTACTTC
.	TRBV7-9	.	TRBJ2-2	CASRLGGNTGELFF	TGTGCCAGCAGACTGGGGGGGAACACCGGGGAGCTGTTTTTT
.	TRBV15	.	TRBJ2-7	CATSRARGAAYEQYF	TGTGCCACCAGCAGAGCAAGGGGCGCGGCCTACGAGCAGTACTTC
.	TRBV2	.	TRBJ1-5	CASSEWGEGRNQPQHF	TGTGCCAGCAGTGAGTGGGGCGAGGGACGCAATCAGCCCCAGCATTTT
.	TRBV7-8	.	TRBJ2-2	CASSSNTGELFF	TGTGCCAGCAGCTCAAATACCGGGGAGCTGTTTTTT
TRBD2	TRBV27	.	TRBJ2-4	CASSQGLAGVGDIQYF	TGTGCCAGCAGTCAGGGACTAGCGGGAGTTGGGGACATTCAGTACTTC